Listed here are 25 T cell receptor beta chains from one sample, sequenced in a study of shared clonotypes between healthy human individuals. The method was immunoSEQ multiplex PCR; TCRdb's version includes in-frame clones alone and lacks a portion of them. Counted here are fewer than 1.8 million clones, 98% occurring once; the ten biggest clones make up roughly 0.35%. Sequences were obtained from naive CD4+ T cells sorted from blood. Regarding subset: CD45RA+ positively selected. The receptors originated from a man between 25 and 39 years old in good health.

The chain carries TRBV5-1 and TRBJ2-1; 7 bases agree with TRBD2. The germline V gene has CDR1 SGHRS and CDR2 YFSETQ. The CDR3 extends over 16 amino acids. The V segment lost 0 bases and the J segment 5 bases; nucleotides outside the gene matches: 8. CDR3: CASSLDGAGTNNEQFF. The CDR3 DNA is TGCGCCAGCAGCTTGGATGGCGCCGGGACTAACAATGAGCAGTTCTTC.

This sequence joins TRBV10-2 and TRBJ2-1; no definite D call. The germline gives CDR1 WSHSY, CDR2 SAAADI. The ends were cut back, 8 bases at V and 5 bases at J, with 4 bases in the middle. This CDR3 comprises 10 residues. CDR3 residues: CASGNNEQFF. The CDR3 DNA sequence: TGCGCCAGCGGGAACAATGAGCAGTTCTTC.

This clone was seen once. CDR3 loop: CASSLSGVRTNEQFF. Here the CDR3 DNA reads TGTGCCAGCAGTTTATCAGGCGTACGTACCAATGAGCAGTTCTTC. The V call is TRBV28, the J call TRBJ2-1; D remains unclear. This CDR3 contains 15 residues. Germline lookup yields CDR1 MDHEN and CDR2 SYDVKM. V was shortened by 1 base and J by 6 bases, with 13 bases between the two germline ends.

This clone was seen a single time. CDR3: CASSRTGAGYGYTF. The DNA of the CDR3 is TGTGCCAGCAGCCGAACGGGGGCTGGCTATGGCTACACCTTC. J is TRBJ1-2 and V is TRBV9; tentative D call: TRBD1 (6 bases). The CDR3 covers 14 residues. Looked up from germline, CDR1 is SGDLS and CDR2 is YYNGEE. V was trimmed by 4 bases and J by 4 bases, leaving 14 bases between them.

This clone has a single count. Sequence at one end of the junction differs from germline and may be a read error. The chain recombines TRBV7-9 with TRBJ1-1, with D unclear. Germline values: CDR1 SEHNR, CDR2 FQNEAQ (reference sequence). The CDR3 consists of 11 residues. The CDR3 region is CASSSWPAEIF. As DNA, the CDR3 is TGTGCCAGCAGCTCCTGGCCCGCCGAAATCTTT.

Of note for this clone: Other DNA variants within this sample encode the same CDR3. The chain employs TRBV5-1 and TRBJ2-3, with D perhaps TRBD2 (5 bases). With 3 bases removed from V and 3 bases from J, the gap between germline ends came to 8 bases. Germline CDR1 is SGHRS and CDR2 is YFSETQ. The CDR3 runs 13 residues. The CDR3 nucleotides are TGCGCCAGCAGCTCGGACTCAACAGATACGCAGTATTTT. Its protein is CASSSDSTDTQYF.

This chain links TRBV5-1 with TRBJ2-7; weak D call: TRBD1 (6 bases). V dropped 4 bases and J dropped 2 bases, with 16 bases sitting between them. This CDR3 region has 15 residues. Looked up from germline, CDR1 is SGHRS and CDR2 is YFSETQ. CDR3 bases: TGCGCCAGCAGCAAAGAGACAGGAGTAGCCTACGAGCAGTACTTC. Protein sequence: CASSKETGVAYEQYF.

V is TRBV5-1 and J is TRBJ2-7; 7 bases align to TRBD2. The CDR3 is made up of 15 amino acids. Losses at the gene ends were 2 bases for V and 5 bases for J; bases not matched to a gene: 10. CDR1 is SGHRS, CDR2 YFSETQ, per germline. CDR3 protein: CASSFSLAVANEQYF. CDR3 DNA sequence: TGCGCCAGCAGCTTTTCGCTAGCGGTAGCCAACGAGCAGTACTTC.

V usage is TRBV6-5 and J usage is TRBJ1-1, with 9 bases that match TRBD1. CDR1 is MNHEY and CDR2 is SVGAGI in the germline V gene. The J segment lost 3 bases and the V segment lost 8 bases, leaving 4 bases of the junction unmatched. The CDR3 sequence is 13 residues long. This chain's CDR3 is CASLDRGYTEAFF. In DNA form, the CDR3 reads TGTGCCAGCCTGGACAGGGGATACACTGAAGCTTTCTTT.

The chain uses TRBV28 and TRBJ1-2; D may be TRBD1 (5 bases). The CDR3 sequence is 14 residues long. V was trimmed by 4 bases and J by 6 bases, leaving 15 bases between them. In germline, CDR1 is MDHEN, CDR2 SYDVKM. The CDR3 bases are TGTGCCAGCAGTTCCTTCGGGATAGGGGATGGCTACACCTTC. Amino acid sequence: CASSSFGIGDGYTF.

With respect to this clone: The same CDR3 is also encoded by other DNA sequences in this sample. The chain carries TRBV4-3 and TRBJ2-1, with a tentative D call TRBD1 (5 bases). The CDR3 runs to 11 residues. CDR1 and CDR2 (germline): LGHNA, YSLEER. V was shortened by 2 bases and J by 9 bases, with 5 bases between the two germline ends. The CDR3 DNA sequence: TGCGCCAGCAGCCAAAGGGGTGAGCAGTTCTTC. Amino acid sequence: CASSQRGEQFF.

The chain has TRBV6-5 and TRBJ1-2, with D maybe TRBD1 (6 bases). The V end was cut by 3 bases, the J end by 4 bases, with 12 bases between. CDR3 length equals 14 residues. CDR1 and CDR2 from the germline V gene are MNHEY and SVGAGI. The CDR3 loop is CASSYGGHGYGYTF. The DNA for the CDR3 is TGTGCCAGCAGTTATGGGGGGCACGGCTATGGCTACACCTTC.

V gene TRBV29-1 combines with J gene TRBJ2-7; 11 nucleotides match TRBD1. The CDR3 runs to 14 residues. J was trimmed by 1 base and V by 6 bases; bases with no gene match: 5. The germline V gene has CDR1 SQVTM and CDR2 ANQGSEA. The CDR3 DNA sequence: TGCAGCGTCGCCTGGGACAGGGGGTCCTACGAGCAGTACTTC. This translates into CSVAWDRGSYEQYF.

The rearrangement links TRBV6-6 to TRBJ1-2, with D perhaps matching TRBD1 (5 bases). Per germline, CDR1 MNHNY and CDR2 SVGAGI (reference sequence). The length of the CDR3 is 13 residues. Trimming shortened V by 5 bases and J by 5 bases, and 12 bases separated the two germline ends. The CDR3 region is CASSTGTQYGYTF. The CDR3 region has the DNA TGTGCCAGCAGTACCGGGACGCAATATGGCTACACCTTC.

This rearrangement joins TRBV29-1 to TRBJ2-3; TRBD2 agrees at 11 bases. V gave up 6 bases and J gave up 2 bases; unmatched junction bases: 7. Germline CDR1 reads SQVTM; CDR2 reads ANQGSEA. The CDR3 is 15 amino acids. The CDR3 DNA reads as TGCAGCGTACCCATAGCGGGAGGGGTCACAGATACGCAGTATTTT. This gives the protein CSVPIAGGVTDTQYF.

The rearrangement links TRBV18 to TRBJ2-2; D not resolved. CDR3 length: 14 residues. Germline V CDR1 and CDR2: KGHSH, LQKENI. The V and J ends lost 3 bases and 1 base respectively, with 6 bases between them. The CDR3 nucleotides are TGTGCCAGCTCACCGGTGCGGAACACCGGGGAGCTGTTTTTT. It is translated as CASSPVRNTGELFF.

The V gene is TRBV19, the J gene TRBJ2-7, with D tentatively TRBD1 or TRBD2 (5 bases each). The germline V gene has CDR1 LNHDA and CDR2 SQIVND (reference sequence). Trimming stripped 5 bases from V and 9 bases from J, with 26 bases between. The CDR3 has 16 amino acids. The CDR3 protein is CASSPFQGDGAARQYF. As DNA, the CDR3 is TGTGCCAGTAGTCCTTTTCAGGGAGATGGGGCGGCTCGGCAGTACTTC.

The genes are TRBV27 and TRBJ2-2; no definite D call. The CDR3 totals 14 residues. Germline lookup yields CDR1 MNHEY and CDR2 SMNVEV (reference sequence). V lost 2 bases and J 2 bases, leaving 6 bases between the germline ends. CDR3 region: CASSLRPNTGELFF. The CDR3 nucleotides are TGTGCCAGCAGTTTACGCCCAAACACCGGGGAGCTGTTTTTT.

This CDR3 is CASSVEVFTGELFF. The CDR3 DNA is TGTGCCAGCAGTGTCGAGGTTTTTACCGGGGAGCTGTTTTTT. The V call is TRBV6-1, the J call TRBJ2-2; D remains ambiguous. Trimming cost V 4 bases and J 5 bases, with 11 bases left between them. CDR3 length equals 14 residues. CDR1 is MNHNS, CDR2 SASEGT, per germline.

The CDR3 DNA reads as TGTGCCAGCAGCTTAGAATTGTGGACTAGCGGGAGAATGATGTTTGAGCAGTTCTTC. Translating it yields CASSLELWTSGRMMFEQFF. The chain links TRBV11-2 to TRBJ2-1; the match to TRBD2 covers 13 bases. The V and J ends lost 0 bases and 9 bases, in that order; junction bases with no gene match: 14. Germline-derived CDR1 and CDR2 are SGHAT and FQNNGV. CDR3 size: 19 residues.

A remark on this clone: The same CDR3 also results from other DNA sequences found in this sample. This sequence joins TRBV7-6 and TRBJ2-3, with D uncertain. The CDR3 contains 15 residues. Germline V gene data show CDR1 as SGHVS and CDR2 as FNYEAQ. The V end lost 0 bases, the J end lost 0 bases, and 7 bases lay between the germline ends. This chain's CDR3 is CASSLADGSTDTQYF. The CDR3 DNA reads TGTGCCAGCAGCTTAGCGGACGGTAGCACAGATACGCAGTATTTT.

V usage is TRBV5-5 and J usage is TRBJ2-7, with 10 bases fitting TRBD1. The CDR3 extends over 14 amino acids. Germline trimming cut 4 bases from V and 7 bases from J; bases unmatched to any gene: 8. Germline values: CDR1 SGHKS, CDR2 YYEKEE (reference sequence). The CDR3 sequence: CASSPRQGAYEQYF. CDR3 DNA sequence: TGTGCCAGCAGCCCCCGACAGGGGGCGTATGAGCAGTACTTC.

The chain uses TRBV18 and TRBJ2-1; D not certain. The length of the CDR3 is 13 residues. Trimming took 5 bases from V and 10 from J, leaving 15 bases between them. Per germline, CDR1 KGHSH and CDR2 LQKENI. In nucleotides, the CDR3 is TGTGCCAGCTCAACTGATAACAGCCGAGAGCAGTTCTTC. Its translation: CASSTDNSREQFF. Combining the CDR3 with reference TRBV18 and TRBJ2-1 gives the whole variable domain NAGVMQNPRHLVRRRGQEARLRCSPMKGHSHVYWYRQLPEEGLKFMVYLQKENIIDESGMPKERFSAEFPKEGPSILRIQQVVRGDSAAYFCASSTDNSREQFFGPGTRLTVL.

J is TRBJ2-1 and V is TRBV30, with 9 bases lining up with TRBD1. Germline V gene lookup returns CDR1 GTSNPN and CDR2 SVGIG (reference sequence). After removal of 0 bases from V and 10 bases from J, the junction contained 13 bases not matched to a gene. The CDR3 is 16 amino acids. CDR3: CAWSVPLPGQGREQFF. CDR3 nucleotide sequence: TGTGCCTGGAGTGTCCCCTTACCTGGACAGGGGCGAGAGCAGTTCTTC.

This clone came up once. The DNA of the CDR3 is TGTGCCAGCACCATCAGCTTGAAAGCAACAGGATACTCTGGAAACACCATATATTTT. This translates into CASTISLKATGYSGNTIYF. The rearrangement uses TRBV5-6 and TRBJ1-3, with a possible D match to TRBD1 (5 bases). This CDR3 comprises 19 residues. V shed 6 bases and J shed 0 bases, with 25 bases lying between them. Germline V gene sequence: CDR1 SGHDT, CDR2 YYEEEE.